These 29 T cell receptor beta chains originate from one sample sequenced in a study of cytomegalovirus exposure and HLA in healthy donors (dated by TCRdb to about 2017). Library creation used the immunoSEQ multiplex PCR assay. In TCRdb, the immuneACCESS table is reduced to in-frame sequences with V and J assigned. These tables do not hold every clone; where another copy was compared, an unresolved V gene accounts for under half, and the others remain unexplained. Present in this sample are 55,000 to 75,000 clones, 94% of which were seen just once. The ten largest clones take up 1.4% of the sample. Sequencing was carried out using PBMCs. All receptors derive from a man aged 18-30 years in good health and CMV-seropositive.

This clone has only one observation. The chain couples TRBV7-9 to TRBJ1-1, with D perhaps matching TRBD1 (5 bases). Germline-derived CDR1 and CDR2 are SEHNR and FQNEAQ (reference sequence). Deletions cut 5 bases from V and 8 bases from J, with 15 bases between. The CDR3 contains 13 residues. CDR3 sequence (DNA): TGTGCCAGCAGCCCCCCGAGCGACAGAGAAGCTTTCTTT. Amino acids: CASSPPSDREAFF.

The chain combines TRBV19 with TRBJ1-2, with a tentative D call TRBD1 (5 bases). The CDR3 spans 16 residues. Germline assignment: CDR1 LNHDA and CDR2 SQIVND (reference sequence). The V end lost 4 bases, the J end lost 7 bases, and 22 bases lay between the germline ends. Written as DNA, the CDR3 is TGTGCCAGTAGTACGTTCGGGACTCCCAAACAAGTTGGCTACACCTTC. This encodes CASSTFGTPKQVGYTF. The full variable domain, rest sourced from reference TRBV19 and TRBJ1-2, is DGGITQSPKYLFRKEGQNVTLSCEQNLNHDAMYWYRQDPGQGLRLIYYSQIVNDFQKGDIAEGYSVSREKKESFPLTVTSAQKNPTAFYLCASSTFGTPKQVGYTFGSGTRLTVV.

The CDR3 sequence: CASSQGQGVHQPQHF. In DNA, the CDR3 is TGTGCCAGCAGCCAGGGACAGGGTGTCCATCAGCCCCAGCATTTT. The chain has TRBV28 and TRBJ1-5; TRBD1 aligns across 9 bases. CDR1 and CDR2 (germline): MDHEN, SYDVKM. CDR3 size: 15 residues. J was trimmed by 5 bases and V by 6 bases; bases with no gene match: 8.

The chain recombines TRBV28 with TRBJ2-7; D is unclear. The CDR3 has 12 amino acids. CDR1 and CDR2 (germline): MDHEN, SYDVKM. Trimming stripped 4 bases from V and 7 bases from J, with 11 bases between. CDR3 coding DNA: TGTGCCAGCAGTTGGGCAGGCCGGGAGCAGTACTTC. Translating it yields CASSWAGREQYF.

The J gene is TRBJ2-7, the V gene TRBV7-8; 10 bases fit TRBD2. This CDR3 contains 17 residues. The germline V gene encodes CDR1 SGHVS and CDR2 FQNEAQ. The trim removed 1 base at V and 4 bases at J, leaving 10 bases unmatched. The CDR3 nucleotides are TGTGCCAGCAGCTTAGTTGCTAGCGGGGGAAAACCTTACGAGCAGTACTTC. Its protein is CASSLVASGGKPYEQYF.

The V and J genes are TRBV30 and TRBJ1-4; TRBD1 matches 7 bases. Trimming at V came to 0 bases and at J to 5 bases, leaving 6 bases not matched to a gene. Germline loops: CDR1 GTSNPN, CDR2 SVGIG (reference sequence). This CDR3 has 15 amino acids. CDR3 in DNA: TGTGCCTGGAGTGTACGGGCAGGGGGGAATGAAAAACTGTTTTTT. Amino acid sequence: CAWSVRAGGNEKLFF.

The chain uses TRBV11-2 and TRBJ1-1; 8 positions match TRBD1. CDR1 and CDR2 from the germline V gene are SGHAT and FQNNGV. The CDR3 contains 15 residues. J lost 5 bases, V lost 6 bases, and 11 bases had no gene match. The CDR3 is CASRDTGQGSTEAFF. DNA of the CDR3: TGTGCCAGCAGAGACACTGGACAGGGAAGTACTGAAGCTTTCTTT.

The sample holds one count of this clone. The rearrangement uses TRBV6-1 and TRBJ1-2; possible D gene TRBD1, 5 bases. Trimming stripped 8 bases from V and 0 bases from J, with 13 bases between. The germline gives CDR1 MNHNS, CDR2 SASEGT. The CDR3 consists of 14 residues. CDR3 DNA sequence: TGTGCCAGCCGCTACTCGGGGGCTAACTATGGCTACACCTTC. It specifies CASRYSGANYGYTF.

V and J are TRBV27 and TRBJ2-5; 9 bases line up with TRBD2. The V and J ends lost 7 bases and 5 bases, in that order; junction bases with no gene match: 17. The CDR3 has 17 residues. Germline lookup yields CDR1 MNHEY and CDR2 SMNVEV (reference sequence). The CDR3 sequence is CASTPLGRREGSETQYF. The CDR3 nucleotides read TGTGCCAGCACCCCCCTCGGGCGGCGGGAGGGATCGGAGACCCAGTACTTC.

The chain recombines TRBV27 with TRBJ1-1; TRBD1 matches at 7 bases. CDR1 and CDR2 from the germline V gene are MNHEY and SMNVEV (reference sequence). The CDR3 spans 16 residues. V shed 6 bases and J 4 bases; nucleotides not matched to a gene: 14. The CDR3 DNA sequence: TGTGCCAGCAGCCAGACAGGGCTCTCTCGTTTCACTGAAGCTTTCTTT. Protein sequence: CASSQTGLSRFTEAFF.

The chain has TRBV7-9 and TRBJ2-3; possible D gene TRBD2, 6 bases. The germline V gene encodes CDR1 SEHNR and CDR2 FQNEAQ (reference sequence). The CDR3 runs 15 residues. V dropped 1 base and J dropped 3 bases, with 11 bases sitting between them. The CDR3 DNA is TGTGCCAGCAGCTTAGACGTAGCGGTGACAGATACGCAGTATTTT. It is translated as CASSLDVAVTDTQYF.

This rearrangement joins TRBV6-6 to TRBJ2-1; 9 bases agree with TRBD1. Germline V CDR1 and CDR2: MNHNY, SVGAGI (reference sequence). J lost 10 bases, V lost 2 bases, and 9 bases had no gene match. CDR3 length equals 15 residues. CDR3 sequence: CASSYVIQGAGEQFF. The CDR3 bases are TGTGCCAGCAGTTACGTTATACAGGGGGCTGGAGAGCAGTTCTTC.

The chain is built from TRBV7-2 and TRBJ2-5; D gene unclear. Deletions cut 5 bases from V and 8 bases from J, with 12 bases between. CDR3 length equals 12 residues. CDR1 is SGHTA, CDR2 FQGNSA, per germline. CDR3 nucleotides: TGTGCCAGCAGCCCCAAGACTTCTACCCAGTACTTC. Amino acids: CASSPKTSTQYF.

The chain recombines TRBV7-2 with TRBJ2-7, with D perhaps matching TRBD1 (6 bases). Germline V gives CDR1 SGHTA, CDR2 FQGNSA. The CDR3 runs to 14 residues. Trimming took off 0 bases at V and 3 bases at J, with 9 bases between the two ends. CDR3 sequence (DNA): TGTGCCAGCAGCTTAGCCCGACAGGTCTACGAGCAGTACTTC. Its translation is CASSLARQVYEQYF.

This clone was picked up a small number of times. V usage is TRBV5-4 and J usage is TRBJ2-4, with 8 bases identical to TRBD2. This CDR3 comprises 15 residues. Germline CDR1 SGHNT, CDR2 YYREEE (reference sequence). The V gene end was trimmed by 4 bases and the J gene end by 7 bases; junction bases not matched to a gene: 10. CDR3 sequence: CASSPQLGGGNIQYF. In DNA, the CDR3 is TGTGCCAGCAGCCCACAGCTAGGCGGGGGGAACATTCAGTACTTC.

V usage is TRBV9 and J usage is TRBJ1-2, with D possibly being TRBD1 (5 bases). This CDR3 spans 14 amino acids. Germline CDR1 is SGDLS and CDR2 is YYNGEE. With 3 bases removed from V and 6 bases from J, the gap between germline ends came to 15 bases. DNA for the CDR3: TGTGCCAGCAGCGCCCTTCAGGGTAGGGATGGCTACACCTTC. Its protein product is CASSALQGRDGYTF.

The chain employs TRBV13 and TRBJ2-7; D call uncertain. Trimming left V 6 bases short and J 1 base short, with 13 bases between. Germline-derived CDR1 and CDR2 are PRHDT and FYEKMQ (reference sequence). The CDR3 length is 14 residues. CDR3 protein: CASSRLERSYEQYF. The CDR3 DNA sequence: TGTGCCAGCAGTCGACTGGAGAGGTCCTACGAGCAGTACTTC.

The genes are TRBV25-1 and TRBJ2-7; TRBD1 might be the D (6 bases). The V and J ends lost 0 bases and 0 bases respectively, with 9 bases between them. The CDR3 is 15 amino acids. Germline assignment: CDR1 MGHDK and CDR2 SYGVNS. DNA of the CDR3: TGTGCCAGCAGTGAATATCAGGGGAGCTCCTACGAGCAGTACTTC. Protein product: CASSEYQGSSYEQYF.

The chain carries TRBV11-3 and TRBJ1-1; D is ambiguous. CDR3 length: 12 residues. The V end was cut by 5 bases, the J end by 11 bases, with 15 bases between. Germline assignment: CDR1 SGHNT and CDR2 YENEEA. In nucleotides, the CDR3 is TGTGCCAGCAGCCTCCCCCTTCCCGGGGCTTTCTTT. Translated: CASSLPLPGAFF.

The chain couples TRBV10-3 to TRBJ2-3, with D possibly being TRBD2 (6 bases). There are 15 residues in the CDR3. The V end was cut by 0 bases, the J end by 1 base, with 8 bases between. The germline V gene encodes CDR1 ENHRY and CDR2 SYGVKD. The CDR3 loop is CAISESTSRTDTQYF. As DNA, the CDR3 is TGTGCCATCAGTGAGTCCACTAGCCGCACAGATACGCAGTATTTT.

This clone was recorded once. CDR3 sequence reads: CASSLLWGDAARGEFF. CDR3 nucleotide sequence: TGTGCCAGCAGTCTTCTCTGGGGGGACGCCGCTCGGGGGGAGTTCTTC. This chain connects TRBV28 to TRBJ2-1; 7 positions match TRBD2. CDR3 length equals 16 residues. Trimming at V came to 5 bases and at J to 14 bases, leaving 21 bases not matched to a gene. The V gene's germline CDR1 is MDHEN and CDR2 SYDVKM. The full variable domain, completed using reference TRBV28 and TRBJ2-1, is DVKVTQSSRYLVKRTGEKVFLECVQDMDHENMFWYRQDPGLGLRLIYFSYDVKMKEKGDIPEGYSVSREKKERFSLILESASTNQTSMYLCASSLLWGDAARGEFFGPGTRLTVL.

This rearrangement joins TRBV27 to TRBJ2-7, with D maybe TRBD2 (5 bases). V shed 10 bases and J shed 0 bases, with 19 bases lying between them. This CDR3 comprises 15 residues. Germline V gene data show CDR1 as MNHEY and CDR2 as SMNVEV (reference sequence). The CDR3 DNA sequence: TGTGCCACCTCTTCTGGCGGGCCTTCCTCCTACGAGCAGTACTTC. As protein: CATSSGGPSSYEQYF.

The rearrangement joins TRBV6-5 to TRBJ1-4; D is possibly TRBD1 (6 bases). V was cut by 4 bases and J by 3 bases, with 15 bases left in between. The CDR3 consists of 16 residues. Germline V gene lookup returns CDR1 MNHEY and CDR2 SVGAGI. DNA for the CDR3: TGTGCCAGCAGTTCCCCCTCGGGACAAGCTAATGAAAAACTGTTTTTT. Amino acids: CASSSPSGQANEKLFF.

The chain is built from TRBV5-4 and TRBJ2-7; weak D call: TRBD2 (5 bases). The CDR3 is made up of 13 amino acids. Germline values: CDR1 SGHNT, CDR2 YYREEE (reference sequence). Trimming removed 4 bases at V and 6 bases at J, with 14 bases between. The CDR3 is CASSPRRAGEQYF. CDR3 nucleotide sequence: TGTGCCAGCAGCCCCCGACGGGCGGGCGAGCAGTACTTC. The full variable domain, rest sourced from reference TRBV5-4 and TRBJ2-7, is ETGVTQSPTHLIKTRGQQVTLRCSSQSGHNTVSWYQQALGQGPQFIFQYYREEENGRGNFPPRFSGLQFPNYSSELNVNALELDDSALYLCASSPRRAGEQYFGPGTRLTVT.

The chain joins TRBV29-1 to TRBJ1-1; 8 bases match TRBD1. J gave up 10 bases and V 6 bases, and 7 bases lay outside the gene matches. This CDR3 has 11 amino acids. Germline CDR1 is SQVTM and CDR2 is ANQGSEA. In DNA, the CDR3 is TGCAGCGTCGACCAGGGGGCGGCAGCTTTCTTT. Protein product: CSVDQGAAAFF.

The V gene is TRBV7-9, the J gene TRBJ2-1; tentatively, D is TRBD2 (5 bases). V gave up 4 bases and J gave up 9 bases, with 10 bases separating them. CDR1 is SEHNR and CDR2 is FQNEAQ in the germline V gene (reference sequence). CDR3 length: 12 residues. CDR3 DNA sequence: TGTGCCAGCAGCTCCGACTACGGTGAGCAGTTCTTC. It codes for CASSSDYGEQFF.

The chain employs TRBV18 and TRBJ2-1; 8 bases line up with TRBD2. Trimming at V came to 4 bases and at J to 7 bases, leaving 12 bases not matched to a gene. The CDR3 spans 16 residues. CDR1 is KGHSH and CDR2 is LQKENI in the germline V gene. CDR3 DNA sequence: TGTGCCAGCTCACAGTTAGCGGGATCGTTTTTGAATGAGCAGTTCTTC. Protein: CASSQLAGSFLNEQFF.

The gene calls are TRBV7-8 and TRBJ2-1; 9 bases align to TRBD1. V trimming: 2 bases; J trimming: 9 bases; junction bases outside the gene matches: 5. The CDR3 is made up of 14 amino acids. CDR1 is SGHVS and CDR2 is FQNEAQ in the germline V gene. This chain's CDR3 is CASSLRDRDPEQFF. The CDR3, as DNA: TGTGCCAGCAGCTTAAGGGACAGGGATCCTGAGCAGTTCTTC.

The CDR3 sequence: CASRGGSGEQYF. CDR3 bases: TGTGCCAGCAGGGGTGGGTCGGGAGAGCAGTACTTC. The rearrangement links TRBV2 to TRBJ2-7, with D possibly matching TRBD2 (5 bases). Deletions cut 6 bases from V and 7 bases from J, with 13 bases between. This CDR3 region has 12 residues. The germline gives CDR1 SNHLY, CDR2 FYNNEI.